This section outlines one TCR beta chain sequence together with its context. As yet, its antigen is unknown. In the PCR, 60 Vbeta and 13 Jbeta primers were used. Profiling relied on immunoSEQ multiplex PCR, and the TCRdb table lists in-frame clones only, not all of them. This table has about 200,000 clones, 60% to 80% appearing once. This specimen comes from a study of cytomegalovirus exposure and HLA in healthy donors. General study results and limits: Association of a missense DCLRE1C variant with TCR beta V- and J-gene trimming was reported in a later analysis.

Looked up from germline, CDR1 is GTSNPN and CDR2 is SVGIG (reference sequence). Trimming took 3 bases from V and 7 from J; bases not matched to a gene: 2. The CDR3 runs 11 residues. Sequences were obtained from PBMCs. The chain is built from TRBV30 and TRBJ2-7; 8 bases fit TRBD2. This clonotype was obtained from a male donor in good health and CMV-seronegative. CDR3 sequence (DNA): TGTGCCTGGAGCGTAGCGGGAGAGCAGTACTTC. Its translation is CAWSVAGEQYF.